This T cell receptor beta chain was retrieved from a study of OX40 agonist ivuxolimab in advanced cancers. Regarding the complete study: Ivuxolimab was a fully human IgG2 agonistic monoclonal antibody targeting the costimulatory receptor OX40 (CD134). Intravenous ivuxolimab was administered to patients every 2 weeks at six dose levels: 0.01, 0.1, 0.3, 1.5, 3 and 10 mg/kg. Of the approximately 54 patients in dose escalation, 19 had hepatocellular carcinoma, roughly 15 had melanoma, 9 had renal cell carcinoma and 9 had head and neck cancer. The dose-escalation cohort was about 83% male with a mean age of about 60 years, ranging from about 23 to 85. Patients were allowed to have had prior anti-PD-1, anti-PD-L1 or anti-CTLA-4 therapy, and 40% to 45% of the dose-escalation patients had been treated with checkpoint inhibitors. Partial responses occurred in three dose-escalation patients: two with cutaneous melanoma and one with hepatocellular carcinoma. Peripheral TCRbeta sequencing was intended to test whether TCR sequence diversity was altered and clonal T-cell expansion was caused by ivuxolimab. The paper covers the monotherapy dose-escalation part of the phase I ivuxolimab trial, which included N of about 56 patients. Summary of the overall study and its limitations: The antigen specificity of the clonally expanded peripheral T cells was not determined. Low levels of normalized T-cell clonal expansion were also seen in some patients who did not respond. After ivuxolimab, more expanded clones were found on average in CD8+ T cells than in CD4+ T cells. At doses of 0.1 to 3.0 mg/kg, clonal expansion of both CD4+ and CD8+ T cells in blood was seen between baseline and week 6. In partial responders in the 0.1-3.0 mg/kg groups, normalized peripheral clonal expansion was found to be among the lowest, especially among CD8+ T cells.

The trial excluded patients who had a history of autoimmune disease or who were on systemic immunosuppression. In every dose cohort, peripheral blood was drawn for TCR sequencing at baseline, cycle 4 day 1, and cycle 7 day 1. The samples were drawn from a first-in-human, open-label, multicenter phase I dose-escalation trial of ivuxolimab. The trial enrolled adults with locally advanced or metastatic head and neck squamous cell, hepatocellular, melanoma or renal cell carcinoma. Before TCR sequencing, CD4+ T cells and CD8+ T cells from peripheral blood were sorted into separate populations. The CDR3 numbers 13 residues from cysteine through phenylalanine. Only the CDR3 DNA is retained, 39 bases long and in frame from the first base. Trimming removed 5 bases from V and 8 bases from J, leaving 15 bases between the germline ends. CDR1 SGHVS and CDR2 FQNEAQ were looked up in the germline V gene. Points on this clone: What this receptor recognizes is not known. No much larger clone exists at a distance of one base, and base qualities are not known.

Genomic DNA was isolated from the sorted cells so that the TCRbeta CDR3 region could be sequenced. The immunoSEQ Assay was used to sequence the TCRbeta CDR3 regions. This immuneACCESS table, as held by TCRdb, lists in-frame sequences with V and J called but not all clones. Of the missing ones, under half trace to an unresolved V gene in checked studies; the others have no known cause. This sample comprises 40,000 to 60,000 clones, approximately 81% of them detected only once. The top ten clonotypes cover 5% to 7.5% of the sample. The TCR comes from an adult with an advanced solid tumor such as melanoma, head and neck, liver or kidney cancer. The sample here was CD4+ or CD8+ T cells sorted from blood, taken in a trial of the OX40 agonist ivuxolimab. The V gene is TRBV7-8 and the J gene is TRBJ1-2; too little of a D gene remains to name it. CDR3 protein: CASSPISHEGYTF. In nucleotides, the sequence is TGTGCCAGCAGCCCTATTTCCCACGAAGGCTACACCTTC.